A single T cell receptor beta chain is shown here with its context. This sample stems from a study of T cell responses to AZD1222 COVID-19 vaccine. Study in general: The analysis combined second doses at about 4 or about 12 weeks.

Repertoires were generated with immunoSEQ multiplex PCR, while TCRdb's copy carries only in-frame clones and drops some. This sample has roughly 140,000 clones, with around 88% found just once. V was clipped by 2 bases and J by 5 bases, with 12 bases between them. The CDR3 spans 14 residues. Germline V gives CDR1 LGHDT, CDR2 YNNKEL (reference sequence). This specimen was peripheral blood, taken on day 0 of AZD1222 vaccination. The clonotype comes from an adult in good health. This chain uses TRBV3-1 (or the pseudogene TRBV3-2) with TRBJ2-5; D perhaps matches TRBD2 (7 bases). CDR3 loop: CASSQRGGGETQYF. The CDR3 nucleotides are TGTGCCAGCAGCCAAAGGGGGGGCGGTGAGACCCAGTACTTC.